Shown below are 31 T cell receptor beta chains from a single sample sequenced in a study of CD8+ T cells in alopecia areata. It was cDNA, reverse transcribed from extracted RNA, that served as the sequencing template. Clones were sequenced by immunoSEQ multiplex PCR, and TCRdb holds only the in-frame ones, with some missing. The table records 110,000 to 150,000 clones, around 50% of them present only once. Treatment of the sample: oral pan-JAK inhibitor, 5-10 mg twice daily. The sequences come from CD8+ T cells sorted from blood, collected at week 4, from a patient treated with tofacitinib. Receptors originate from a human donor with alopecia areata.

V gene TRBV29-1 combines with J gene TRBJ2-1; 8 positions agree with TRBD2. CDR3 length: 12 amino acids. Germline CDR1 and CDR2: SQVTM and ANQGSEA. Trimming removed 7 bases from V and 10 bases from J; junction bases left unmatched: 9. The CDR3 DNA is TGCAGCGCCCGGGGGGGGCAGGGAGAGCAGTTCTTC. It yields the protein CSARGGQGEQFF.

This clone was recorded a few times. The J gene is TRBJ2-5, the V gene TRBV4-1, with 7 bases aligning to TRBD1. V gave up 8 bases and J gave up 7 bases; unmatched junction bases: 7. Germline CDR1 reads MGHRA; CDR2 reads YSYEKL. This CDR3 is 12 amino acids long. CDR3 sequence (DNA): TGCGCCAGCTCTTCGGGGACAGCGACCCAGTACTTC. Translating it yields CASSSGTATQYF.

This clone was counted once. The chain employs TRBV27 and TRBJ1-6; no reliable D call. From germline, CDR1 is MNHEY and CDR2 SMNVEV (reference sequence). Trimming took off 3 bases at V and 7 bases at J, with 16 bases between the two ends. The CDR3 runs to 16 residues. The CDR3: CASSFPNELGNSPLHF. Written as DNA, the CDR3 is TGTGCCAGCAGTTTCCCCAACGAGCTCGGGAATTCACCCCTCCACTTT.

This chain uses TRBV30 with TRBJ2-2, with D unresolved. The germline V gene has CDR1 GTSNPN and CDR2 SVGIG (reference sequence). The V end lost 0 bases, the J end lost 7 bases, and 6 bases lay between the germline ends. The CDR3 runs 12 residues. The CDR3 DNA reads as TGTGCCTGGAGTGTCTCAGACGGGGAGCTGTTTTTT. It specifies CAWSVSDGELFF.

The V gene is TRBV5-1, the J gene TRBJ2-5, with 7 bases lining up with TRBD2. The V gene end was trimmed by 3 bases and the J gene end by 1 base; junction bases not matched to a gene: 12. From germline, CDR1 is SGHRS and CDR2 YFSETQ. The CDR3 is made up of 17 amino acids. The chain's CDR3 is CASSSLAGLMGQETQYF. CDR3 in DNA: TGCGCCAGCAGCTCGTTAGCGGGCCTAATGGGCCAAGAGACCCAGTACTTC.

The chain links TRBV5-1 to TRBJ2-3, with D unclear. V was cut by 0 bases and J by 8 bases, with 7 bases left in between. Germline assignment: CDR1 SGHRS and CDR2 YFSETQ. The CDR3 is made up of 12 amino acids. The CDR3 reads CASSLGESTQYF. CDR3 DNA sequence: TGCGCCAGCAGCTTGGGGGAAAGTACGCAGTATTTT.

This chain joins TRBV6-5 and TRBJ2-1, with TRBD1 matching over 8 bases. CDR3 length equals 14 residues. Germline V CDR1 and CDR2: MNHEY, SVGAGI. V was pared by 10 bases and J by 0 bases, with 5 bases of the junction left unmatched. CDR3 region: CATGQGFSYNEQFF. Written as DNA, the CDR3 is TGTGCCACCGGACAGGGCTTCTCCTACAATGAGCAGTTCTTC.

This clone came up a few times. V gene TRBV6-5 combines with J gene TRBJ2-1; 11 bases are shared with TRBD2. Germline values: CDR1 MNHEY, CDR2 SVGAGI. V dropped 2 bases and J dropped 9; count of bases not matched to a gene: 6. This CDR3 has 15 residues. The CDR3 here is CASSYDSGGAIEQFF. CDR3 bases: TGTGCCAGCAGTTACGATAGCGGGGGGGCCATTGAGCAGTTCTTC.

This chain links TRBV5-1 with TRBJ1-1; possibly TRBD1 for D (6 bases). Trimming removed 4 bases from V and 4 bases from J, with 14 bases in between. Per the germline V gene, CDR1 is SGHRS and CDR2 is YFSETQ. The CDR3 is made up of 14 amino acids. The CDR3 DNA is TGCGCCAGCAGCGAATCTACAGGGACCACTGAAGCTTTCTTT. It yields the protein CASSESTGTTEAFF.

V gene TRBV30 combines with J gene TRBJ1-1; possibly TRBD1 for D (6 bases). The CDR3 loop spans 15 amino acids. From germline, CDR1 is GTSNPN and CDR2 SVGIG (reference sequence). Deletions cut 3 bases from V and 2 bases from J, with 16 bases between. The CDR3 DNA follows: TGTGCCTGGAGGGGGGACACTGAGAGTAACACTGAAGCTTTCTTT. This sequence encodes CAWRGDTESNTEAFF. Complete variable domain (other parts from reference TRBV30 and TRBJ1-1): SQTIHQWPATLVQPVGSPLSLECTVEGTSNPNLYWYRQAAGRGLQLLFYSVGIGQISSEVPQNLSASRPQDRQFILSSKKLLLSDSGFYLCAWRGDTESNTEAFFGQGTRLTVV.

The gene calls are TRBV5-5 and TRBJ2-7, with D possibly TRBD1 on 7 matching bases. V was clipped by 0 bases and J by 5 bases, with 15 bases between them. Germline assignment: CDR1 SGHKS and CDR2 YYEKEE (reference sequence). The CDR3 runs 15 residues. Here the CDR3 reads CASSLEAGGGHEQYF. CDR3 nucleotides: TGTGCCAGCAGCTTGGAGGCAGGGGGAGGACACGAGCAGTACTTC.

As DNA, the CDR3 is TGTGCCAGCAGTTTATCTTTCCGGGATTTAGCTTTCTTT. It codes for CASSLSFRDLAFF. This chain uses TRBV27 with TRBJ1-1; the D is unclear. Per germline, CDR1 MNHEY and CDR2 SMNVEV (reference sequence). Trimming left V 0 bases short and J 10 bases short, with 12 bases between. This CDR3 is 13 amino acids long.

Here the CDR3 DNA reads TGCGCCAGCAGCTTTACTAGCGCGCAAGAGACCCAGTACTTC. This translates into CASSFTSAQETQYF. V is TRBV5-1 and J is TRBJ2-5; the match to TRBD2 covers 7 bases. This CDR3 region has 14 residues. CDR1 and CDR2 (germline): SGHRS, YFSETQ. V shed 2 bases and J 2 bases; nucleotides not matched to a gene: 3. Complete variable domain (other parts from reference TRBV5-1 and TRBJ2-5): KAGVTQTPRYLIKTRGQQVTLSCSPISGHRSVSWYQQTPGQGLQFLFEYFSETQRNKGNFPGRFSGRQFSNSRSEMNVSTLELGDSALYLCASSFTSAQETQYFGPGTRLLVL.

V is TRBV29-1 and J is TRBJ2-7; tentatively, D is TRBD1 (6 bases). CDR1 SQVTM and CDR2 ANQGSEA come from the germline V gene. This CDR3 is 15 amino acids long. Here the CDR3 reads CNPPKAGAGSYEQYF. The CDR3 region has the DNA TGCAATCCGCCCAAGGCAGGGGCTGGAAGCTACGAGCAGTACTTC.

V gene TRBV6-5 combines with J gene TRBJ1-5; the D gene is possibly TRBD1 (5 bases). CDR3 length: 13 residues. Trimming stripped 6 bases from V and 4 bases from J, with 10 bases between. CDR1 and CDR2 from the germline V gene are MNHEY and SVGAGI. Here the CDR3 DNA reads TGTGCCAGCAGCCTGACAGAAAATCAGCCCCAGCATTTT. Translated: CASSLTENQPQHF.

The rearrangement links TRBV27 to TRBJ1-5, with TRBD1 identical over 7 bases. Germline lookup yields CDR1 MNHEY and CDR2 SMNVEV (reference sequence). The CDR3 is 15 residues long. V shed 6 bases and J 2 bases; nucleotides not matched to a gene: 7. The CDR3 nucleotides are TGTGCCAGCAGCCCGGGACAGCCTGGCAATCAGCCCCAGCATTTT. It translates to CASSPGQPGNQPQHF.

The genes are TRBV23-1 and TRBJ2-5, with 8 bases identical to TRBD1. TRBV23-1 is recorded as an ORF, its role being uncertain. V gave up 8 bases and J gave up 2 bases; unmatched junction bases: 4. The CDR3 is made up of 13 amino acids. The CDR3 loop reads CASGQGRQETQYF. DNA of the CDR3: TGCGCCAGCGGACAGGGACGGCAAGAGACCCAGTACTTC.

This clone has more than one count but fewer than ten. This sequence joins TRBV29-1 and TRBJ2-7; TRBD2 matches 10 bases. Germline assignment: CDR1 SQVTM and CDR2 ANQGSEA. The CDR3 is 16 residues long. J was trimmed by 4 bases and V by 1 base; bases with no gene match: 10. CDR3 in DNA: TGCAGCGTTGAAGGGGAAACTAGCGGGGCGGTTTACGAGCAGTACTTC. It specifies CSVEGETSGAVYEQYF.

V gene TRBV27 combines with J gene TRBJ2-5; 7 bases match TRBD1. The V and J ends lost 2 bases and 4 bases, in that order; junction bases with no gene match: 4. The CDR3 has 14 residues. Germline V gene data show CDR1 as MNHEY and CDR2 as SMNVEV (reference sequence). The CDR3 sequence is CASSLIGGGETQYF. The CDR3 DNA reads as TGTGCCAGCAGTTTAATAGGGGGCGGAGAGACCCAGTACTTC.

CDR3 in amino acids: CASSISGANQETQYF. CDR3 DNA: TGTGCCAGCAGCATTAGCGGGGCGAACCAAGAGACCCAGTACTTC. The chain couples TRBV9 to TRBJ2-5, with 8 positions matching TRBD2. CDR3 length equals 15 residues. CDR1 is SGDLS and CDR2 is YYNGEE in the germline V gene. The trim removed 4 bases at V and 0 bases at J, leaving 5 bases unmatched.

The chain combines TRBV5-6 with TRBJ1-5; D possibly corresponds to TRBD1 (6 bases). This CDR3 is 15 amino acids long. The V gene's germline CDR1 is SGHDT and CDR2 YYEEEE. V gave up 4 bases and J gave up 4 bases, with 15 bases separating them. CDR3 sequence reads: CASSLGAGWNQPQHF. The DNA of the CDR3 is TGTGCCAGCAGCCTGGGGGCTGGTTGGAATCAGCCCCAGCATTTT. The whole variable domain, remainder taken from reference TRBV5-6 and TRBJ1-5, is DAGVTQSPTHLIKTRGQQVTLRCSPKSGHDTVSWYQQALGQGPQFIFQYYEEEERQRGNFPDRFSGHQFPNYSSELNVNALLLGDSALYLCASSLGAGWNQPQHFGDGTRLSIL.

This chain connects TRBV4-3 to TRBJ2-2; 9 nucleotides agree with TRBD1. This CDR3 is 16 amino acids long. V was clipped by 0 bases and J by 7 bases; unmatched bases: 6. Per the germline V gene, CDR1 is LGHNA and CDR2 is YSLEER. CDR3 loop: CASSQDGQGLIGELFF. Here the CDR3 DNA reads TGCGCCAGCAGCCAAGACGGACAGGGGCTGATCGGGGAGCTGTTTTTT.

This clone appeared a few times. J is TRBJ1-6 and V is TRBV27; 10 bases match TRBD1. Trimming at V came to 3 bases and at J to 7 bases, leaving 9 bases not matched to a gene. Per the germline V gene, CDR1 is MNHEY and CDR2 is SMNVEV (reference sequence). The CDR3 contains 17 residues. The CDR3 sequence is CASSLMSGTGDNSPLHF. The CDR3 bases are TGTGCCAGCAGTTTGATGTCCGGGACAGGGGACAATTCACCCCTCCACTTT.

The rearrangement uses TRBV27 and TRBJ2-7; 8 nucleotides match TRBD1. There are 14 residues in the CDR3. Trimming at V came to 3 bases and at J to 5 bases, leaving 6 bases not matched to a gene. The germline V gene encodes CDR1 MNHEY and CDR2 SMNVEV (reference sequence). The CDR3 protein is CASSLDRVVDEQYF. In nucleotides, the CDR3 is TGTGCCAGCAGTTTGGACAGGGTAGTCGACGAGCAGTACTTC.

This clone was seen a few times. DNA of the CDR3: TGCAGCGTTGAAGCCACCGGGAGACCCTACGAGCAGTACTTC. Protein sequence: CSVEATGRPYEQYF. This chain joins TRBV29-1 and TRBJ2-7; possibly TRBD2 for D (6 bases). Deletions cut 1 base from V and 2 bases from J, with 12 bases between. The CDR3 is 14 amino acids. Germline values: CDR1 SQVTM, CDR2 ANQGSEA.

V usage is TRBV9 and J usage is TRBJ1-5; a weak D match, TRBD1 (5 bases). Germline CDR1 is SGDLS and CDR2 is YYNGEE. The V end was cut by 3 bases, the J end by 2 bases, with 9 bases between. The CDR3 covers 14 residues. This CDR3 reads CASSAEGGNQPQHF. DNA for the CDR3: TGTGCCAGCAGCGCTGAAGGGGGCAATCAGCCCCAGCATTTT.

This clone has more than one count but fewer than ten. The gene calls are TRBV11-2 and TRBJ2-7; tentative D call: TRBD1 (6 bases). CDR1 is SGHAT and CDR2 is FQNNGV in the germline V gene. V was clipped by 4 bases and J by 6 bases, with 7 bases between them. The CDR3 totals 11 residues. CDR3 nucleotide sequence: TGTGCCAGCAGCTCCAGGGGCGAGCAGTACTTC. Protein: CASSSRGEQYF.

This clone occurred a few times. The V call is TRBV7-9, the J call TRBJ1-1; D is possibly TRBD1 (6 bases). Germline-derived CDR1 and CDR2 are SEHNR and FQNEAQ (reference sequence). V dropped 5 bases and J dropped 5 bases, with 9 bases sitting between them. The CDR3 runs 12 residues. The CDR3 region is CASSQGQTEAFF. CDR3 sequence (DNA): TGTGCCAGCAGCCAGGGGCAGACTGAAGCTTTCTTT.

The chain links TRBV7-6 to TRBJ2-5; D perhaps matches TRBD1 (5 bases). V lost 2 bases and J lost 2, with 6 bases in between. Germline CDR1 and CDR2: SGHVS and FNYEAQ. CDR3 size: 13 residues. In DNA form, the CDR3 reads TGTGCCAGCAGCTTACGACAGCAAGAGACCCAGTACTTC. This translates into CASSLRQQETQYF.

This chain connects TRBV30 to TRBJ2-2; D is uncertain. Germline CDR1 reads GTSNPN; CDR2 reads SVGIG (reference sequence). The CDR3 is 13 residues long. V lost 7 bases and J 2 bases, leaving 11 bases between the germline ends. CDR3 region: CALTVENTGELFF. The CDR3 nucleotides are TGTGCCTTAACGGTCGAAAACACCGGGGAGCTGTTTTTT.

This clone has only a few counts. V is TRBV7-8 and J is TRBJ2-7, with no clear D. The CDR3 has 12 residues. Trimming cost V 3 bases and J 3 bases, with 6 bases left between them. CDR1 is SGHVS and CDR2 is FQNEAQ in the germline V gene. The DNA for the CDR3 is TGTGCCAGCAGCTTCGTGAACTACGAGCAGTACTTC. It encodes CASSFVNYEQYF.